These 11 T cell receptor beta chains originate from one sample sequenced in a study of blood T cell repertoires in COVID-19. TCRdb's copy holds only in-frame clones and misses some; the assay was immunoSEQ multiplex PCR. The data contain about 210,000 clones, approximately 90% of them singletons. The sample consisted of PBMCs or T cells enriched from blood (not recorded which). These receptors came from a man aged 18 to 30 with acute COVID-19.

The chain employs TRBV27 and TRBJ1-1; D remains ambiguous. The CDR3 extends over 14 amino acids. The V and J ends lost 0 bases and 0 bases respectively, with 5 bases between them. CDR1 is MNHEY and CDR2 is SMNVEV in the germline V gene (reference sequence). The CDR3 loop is CASSLSRLNTEAFF. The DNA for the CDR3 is TGTGCCAGCAGTTTATCCAGATTGAACACTGAAGCTTTCTTT.

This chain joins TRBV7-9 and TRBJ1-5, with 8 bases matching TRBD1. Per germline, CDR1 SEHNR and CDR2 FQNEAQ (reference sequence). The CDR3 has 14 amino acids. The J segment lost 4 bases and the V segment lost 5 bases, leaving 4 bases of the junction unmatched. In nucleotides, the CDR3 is TGTGCCAGCAGCCAGGGGGCAGGGAATCAGCCCCAGCATTTT. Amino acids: CASSQGAGNQPQHF.

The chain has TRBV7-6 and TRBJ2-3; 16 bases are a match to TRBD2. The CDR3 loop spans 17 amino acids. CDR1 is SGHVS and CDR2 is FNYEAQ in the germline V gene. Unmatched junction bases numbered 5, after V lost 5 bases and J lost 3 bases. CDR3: CASSPGTSGRVTDTQYF. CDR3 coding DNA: TGTGCCAGCAGCCCCGGGACTAGCGGGAGGGTGACAGATACGCAGTATTTT.

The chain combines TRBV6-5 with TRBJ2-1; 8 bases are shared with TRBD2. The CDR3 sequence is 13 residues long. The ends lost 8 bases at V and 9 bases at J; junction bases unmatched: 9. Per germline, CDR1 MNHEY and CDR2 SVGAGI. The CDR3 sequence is CASQAGESVEQFF. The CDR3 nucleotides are TGTGCCAGCCAAGCGGGAGAATCGGTTGAGCAGTTCTTC.

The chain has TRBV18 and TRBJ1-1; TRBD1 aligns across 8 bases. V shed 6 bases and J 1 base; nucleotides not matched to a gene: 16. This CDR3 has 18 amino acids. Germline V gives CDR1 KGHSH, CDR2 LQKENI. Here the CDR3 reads CASSPRLGQGASNTEAFF. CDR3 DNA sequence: TGTGCCAGCTCCCCCCGTTTAGGGCAGGGGGCCTCGAACACTGAAGCTTTCTTT.

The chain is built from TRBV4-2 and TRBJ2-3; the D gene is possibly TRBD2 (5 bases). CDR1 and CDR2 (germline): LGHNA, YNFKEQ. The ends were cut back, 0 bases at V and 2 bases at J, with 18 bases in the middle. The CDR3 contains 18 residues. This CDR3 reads CASSQDLRIASYTDTQYF. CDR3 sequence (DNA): TGTGCCAGCAGCCAAGACCTGAGGATAGCGAGTTACACAGATACGCAGTATTTT.

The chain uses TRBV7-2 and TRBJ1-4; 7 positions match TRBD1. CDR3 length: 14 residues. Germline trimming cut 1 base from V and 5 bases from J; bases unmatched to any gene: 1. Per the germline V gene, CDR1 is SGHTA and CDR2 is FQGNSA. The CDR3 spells CASSLGGGNEKLFF. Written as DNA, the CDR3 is TGTGCCAGCAGCTTAGGAGGGGGCAATGAAAAACTGTTTTTT.

The CDR3 bases are TGCGCCAGCAGCCAAGATGTGAGACTCTCCTACAATGAGCAGTTCTTC. The encoded protein is CASSQDVRLSYNEQFF. V gene TRBV4-3 combines with J gene TRBJ2-1, with D hard to call. This CDR3 contains 16 residues. Germline V gene data show CDR1 as LGHNA and CDR2 as YSLEER. The ends were cut back, 0 bases at V and 0 bases at J, with 9 bases in the middle.

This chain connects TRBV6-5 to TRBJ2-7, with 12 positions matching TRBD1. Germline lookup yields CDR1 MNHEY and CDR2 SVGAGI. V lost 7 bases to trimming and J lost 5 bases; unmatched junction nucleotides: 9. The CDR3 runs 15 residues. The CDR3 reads CASNPGTGGVDEQYF. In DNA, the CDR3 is TGTGCCAGCAATCCCGGGACAGGGGGCGTAGACGAGCAGTACTTC.

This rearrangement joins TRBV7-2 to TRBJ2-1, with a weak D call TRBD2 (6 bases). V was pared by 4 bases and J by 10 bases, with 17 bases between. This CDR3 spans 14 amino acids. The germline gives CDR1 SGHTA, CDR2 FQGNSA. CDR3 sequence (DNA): TGTGCCAGCAGCTCTACGGGAGACCCGGGCGAGCAGTTCTTC. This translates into CASSSTGDPGEQFF.

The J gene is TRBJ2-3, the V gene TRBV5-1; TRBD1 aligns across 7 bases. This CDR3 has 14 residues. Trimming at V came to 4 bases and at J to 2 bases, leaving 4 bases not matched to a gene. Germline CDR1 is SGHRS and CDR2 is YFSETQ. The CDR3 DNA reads TGCGCCAGCAGCCTTGGACAGGCCACAGATACGCAGTATTTT. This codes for CASSLGQATDTQYF.